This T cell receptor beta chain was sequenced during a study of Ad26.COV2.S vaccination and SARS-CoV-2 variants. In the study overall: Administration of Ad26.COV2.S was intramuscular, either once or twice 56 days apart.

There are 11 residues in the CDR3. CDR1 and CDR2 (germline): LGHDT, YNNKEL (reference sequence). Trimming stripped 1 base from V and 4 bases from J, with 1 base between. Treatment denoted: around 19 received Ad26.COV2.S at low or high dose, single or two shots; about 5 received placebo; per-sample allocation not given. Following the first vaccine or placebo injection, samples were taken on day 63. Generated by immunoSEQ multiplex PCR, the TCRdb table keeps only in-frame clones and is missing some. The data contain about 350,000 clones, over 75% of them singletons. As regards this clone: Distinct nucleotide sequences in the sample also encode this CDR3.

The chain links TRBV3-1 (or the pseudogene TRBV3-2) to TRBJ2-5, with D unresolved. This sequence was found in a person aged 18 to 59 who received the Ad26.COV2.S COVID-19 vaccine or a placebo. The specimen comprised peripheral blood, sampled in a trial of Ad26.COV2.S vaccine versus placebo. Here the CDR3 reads CASSQGETQYF. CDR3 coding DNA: TGTGCCAGCAGCCAAGGAGAGACCCAGTACTTC.